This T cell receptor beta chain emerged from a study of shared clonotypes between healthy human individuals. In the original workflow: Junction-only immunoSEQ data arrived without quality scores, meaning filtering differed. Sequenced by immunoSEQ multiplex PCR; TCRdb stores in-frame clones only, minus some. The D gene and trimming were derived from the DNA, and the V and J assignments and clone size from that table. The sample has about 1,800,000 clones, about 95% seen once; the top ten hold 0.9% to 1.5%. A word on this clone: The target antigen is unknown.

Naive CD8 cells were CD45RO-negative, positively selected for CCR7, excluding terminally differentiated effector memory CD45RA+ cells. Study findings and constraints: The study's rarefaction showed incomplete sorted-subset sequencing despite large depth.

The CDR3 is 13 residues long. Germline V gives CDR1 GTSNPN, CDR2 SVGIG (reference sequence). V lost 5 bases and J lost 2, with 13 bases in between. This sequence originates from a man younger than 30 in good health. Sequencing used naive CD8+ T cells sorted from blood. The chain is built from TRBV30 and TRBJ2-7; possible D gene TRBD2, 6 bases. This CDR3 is CAWEEGRAYEQYF. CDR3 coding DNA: TGTGCCTGGGAGGAGGGAAGGGCCTACGAGCAGTACTTC.